One and the same sample provided the 12 T cell receptor beta chains below, sequenced in a study of a mutant IDH1 vaccine in newly diagnosed glioma (dated by TCRdb to the early 2020s). Library prep was done by the immunoSEQ multiplex PCR assay. TCRdb retrieved this table from immuneACCESS and kept in-frame rearrangements only. Not all clones are present; in checked studies, unresolved V genes account for under half, and no reason is known for the remainder. The sample data list about 40,000 clones, and approximately 80% of these were observed just once. 15% to 20% of the sample is taken by the ten largest. Read against the paper, the sample's time point label means: week 47, end of study. Each vaccine dose, consisting of 300 ug of a 20-mer mutant IDH1 peptide in Montanide, was administered subcutaneously with topical imiquimod. Their antigen targets remain unknown. The material sequenced was PBMCs, taken from a glioma patient whose treatment included an IDH1 peptide vaccine. The receptors come from a man aged 18-30 years with glioma. Some clones in this sample may be carry-over from other donors' samples.

The CDR3 is CASSLSASSSMEAFF. DNA for the CDR3: TGTGCCAGCAGCTTAAGTGCCAGCTCAAGTATGGAAGCTTTCTTT. J is TRBJ1-1 and V is TRBV7-3; D is uncertain. There are 15 residues in the CDR3. Germline V gene sequence: CDR1 SGHTA, CDR2 FQGTGA. Trimming removed 1 base from V and 8 bases from J, with 17 bases in between.

The V and J genes are TRBV29-1 and TRBJ1-1, with TRBD1 matching over 8 bases. The CDR3 is 13 amino acids. Looked up from germline, CDR1 is SQVTM and CDR2 is ANQGSEA. Trimming took 4 bases from V and 5 from J; bases not matched to a gene: 6. CDR3 DNA: TGCAGCGTTGCAGGGGGCCTTAGAACTGAAGCTTTCTTT. Translating it yields CSVAGGLRTEAFF.

The chain carries TRBV4-3 and TRBJ1-4, with D unresolved. Germline values: CDR1 LGHNA, CDR2 YSLEER. V lost 1 base to trimming and J lost 8 bases, with 14 bases between them. The CDR3 loop spans 15 amino acids. Here the CDR3 reads CASSQADGWREKLFF. The CDR3 DNA reads TGCGCCAGCAGCCAAGCCGACGGATGGCGAGAAAAACTGTTTTTT.

The chain has TRBV5-1 and TRBJ1-5, with TRBD1 matching 9 bases. Germline assignment: CDR1 SGHRS and CDR2 YFSETQ. The CDR3 consists of 14 residues. V lost 4 bases, J lost 7 bases, and 6 bases stayed unmatched. The CDR3 DNA is TGCGCCAGCAGCCCGGGACAGGGTTGGCAGCCCCAGCATTTT. Its translation is CASSPGQGWQPQHF.

The chain uses TRBV5-1 and TRBJ2-3; 7 bases agree with TRBD2. The V segment lost 8 bases and the J segment 1 base; nucleotides outside the gene matches: 10. The CDR3 extends over 15 amino acids. The germline gives CDR1 SGHRS, CDR2 YFSETQ. The CDR3 reads CASTLGGPGTDTQYF. CDR3 in DNA: TGCGCCAGTACCTTGGGAGGGCCTGGCACAGATACGCAGTATTTT.

V gene TRBV9 combines with J gene TRBJ1-3; no clear D. CDR1 is SGDLS and CDR2 is YYNGEE in the germline V gene. The CDR3 extends over 15 amino acids. The V end was cut by 0 bases, the J end by 12 bases, with 19 bases between. The CDR3 DNA sequence: TGTGCCAGCAGCGTAGGGGGAACGGACGCCGGAATCATATATTTT. It codes for CASSVGGTDAGIIYF. The full variable domain, completed using reference TRBV9 and TRBJ1-3, is DSGVTQTPKHLITATGQRVTLRCSPRSGDLSVYWYQQSLDQGLQFLIQYYNGEERAKGNILERFSAQQFPDLHSELNLSSLELGDSALYFCASSVGGTDAGIIYFGEGSWLTVV.

The chain is built from TRBV7-2 and TRBJ1-1; possibly TRBD1 for D (5 bases). Germline lookup yields CDR1 SGHTA and CDR2 FQGNSA. The CDR3 is 12 amino acids. Trimming took off 2 bases at V and 10 bases at J, with 11 bases between the two ends. The CDR3 is CASSLLGVGAFF. The DNA of the CDR3 is TGTGCCAGCAGCTTATTGGGGGTGGGAGCTTTCTTT.

The CDR3 reads CASSFQSTEAFF. The CDR3 region has the DNA TGCGCCAGCAGCTTTCAGTCCACTGAAGCTTTCTTT. This rearrangement joins TRBV5-1 to TRBJ1-1; D not resolved. This CDR3 has 12 residues. V lost 2 bases and J 4 bases, leaving 6 bases between the germline ends. Per germline, CDR1 SGHRS and CDR2 YFSETQ.

The V call is TRBV5-1, the J call TRBJ2-7; D uncertain. The V gene lost 0 bases and the J gene lost 2 bases, with 6 bases spanning the gap. Germline loops: CDR1 SGHRS, CDR2 YFSETQ. The CDR3 sequence is 13 residues long. CDR3 in DNA: TGCGCCAGCAGCTTGGACAGAGCCTACGAGCAGTACTTC. This sequence encodes CASSLDRAYEQYF. Full variable domain (outside the CDR3, taken from reference TRBV5-1 and TRBJ2-7): KAGVTQTPRYLIKTRGQQVTLSCSPISGHRSVSWYQQTPGQGLQFLFEYFSETQRNKGNFPGRFSGRQFSNSRSEMNVSTLELGDSALYLCASSLDRAYEQYFGPGTRLTVT.

This rearrangement joins TRBV5-4 to TRBJ2-7; possible D gene TRBD2, 6 bases. This CDR3 comprises 15 residues. Germline V gene data show CDR1 as SGHNT and CDR2 as YYREEE (reference sequence). The germline V and J ends were trimmed by 4 bases and 4 bases, with 18 bases remaining between them. The CDR3 DNA follows: TGTGCCAGCAGCACACCTCTTGGCGGGACTTACGAGCAGTACTTC. It translates to CASSTPLGGTYEQYF. Combining the CDR3 with reference TRBV5-4 and TRBJ2-7 gives the whole variable domain ETGVTQSPTHLIKTRGQQVTLRCSSQSGHNTVSWYQQALGQGPQFIFQYYREEENGRGNFPPRFSGLQFPNYSSELNVNALELDDSALYLCASSTPLGGTYEQYFGPGTRLTVT.

The rearrangement links TRBV9 to TRBJ1-5; 7 nucleotides align to TRBD1. From germline, CDR1 is SGDLS and CDR2 YYNGEE. This CDR3 is 14 amino acids long. Trimming at V came to 2 bases and at J to 4 bases, leaving 3 bases not matched to a gene. DNA of the CDR3: TGTGCCAGCAGCGTGGGGACAGCAAATCAGCCCCAGCATTTT. This sequence encodes CASSVGTANQPQHF. Full variable domain (remainder filled in from reference TRBV9 and TRBJ1-5): DSGVTQTPKHLITATGQRVTLRCSPRSGDLSVYWYQQSLDQGLQFLIQYYNGEERAKGNILERFSAQQFPDLHSELNLSSLELGDSALYFCASSVGTANQPQHFGDGTRLSIL.

The chain has TRBV10-3 and TRBJ2-5, with 9 bases identical to TRBD2. The CDR3 contains 15 residues. Germline V gene lookup returns CDR1 ENHRY and CDR2 SYGVKD. The ends lost 3 bases at V and 2 bases at J; junction bases unmatched: 4. The CDR3: CAISDSGGQQETQYF. The CDR3 DNA reads as TGTGCCATCAGTGATAGCGGGGGCCAACAAGAGACCCAGTACTTC.